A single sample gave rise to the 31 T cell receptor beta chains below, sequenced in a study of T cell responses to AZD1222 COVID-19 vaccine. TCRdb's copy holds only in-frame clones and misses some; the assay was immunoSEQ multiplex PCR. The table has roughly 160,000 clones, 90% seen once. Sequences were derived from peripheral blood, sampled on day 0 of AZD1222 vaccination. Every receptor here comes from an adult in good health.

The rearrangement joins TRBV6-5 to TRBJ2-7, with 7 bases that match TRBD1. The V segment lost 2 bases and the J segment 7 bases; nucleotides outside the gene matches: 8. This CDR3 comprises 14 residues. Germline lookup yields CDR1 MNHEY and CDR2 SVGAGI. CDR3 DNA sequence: TGTGCCAGCAGTTACGAGGGGGCCAGGGGAGAGCAGTACTTC. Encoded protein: CASSYEGARGEQYF.

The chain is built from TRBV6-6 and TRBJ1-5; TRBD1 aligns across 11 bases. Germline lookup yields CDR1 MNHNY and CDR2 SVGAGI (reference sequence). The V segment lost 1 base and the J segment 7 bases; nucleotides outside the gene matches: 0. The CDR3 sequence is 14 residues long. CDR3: CASSYWTGGQPQHF. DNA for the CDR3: TGTGCCAGCAGTTACTGGACAGGGGGCCAGCCCCAGCATTTT.

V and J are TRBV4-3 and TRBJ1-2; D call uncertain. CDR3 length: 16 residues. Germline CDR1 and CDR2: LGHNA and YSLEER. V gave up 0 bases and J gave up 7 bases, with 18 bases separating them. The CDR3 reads CASSQDGPQTISGYTF. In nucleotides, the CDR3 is TGCGCCAGCAGCCAAGATGGGCCCCAGACGATCTCTGGCTACACCTTC.

The CDR3 sequence: CASSYSNRGFDGYTF. CDR3 coding DNA: TGTGCCAGCAGTTACTCGAACAGGGGATTTGATGGCTACACCTTC. The V and J genes are TRBV6-5 and TRBJ1-2; TRBD1 agrees at 7 bases. The CDR3 loop spans 15 amino acids. Germline lookup yields CDR1 MNHEY and CDR2 SVGAGI. J was trimmed by 6 bases and V by 0 bases; bases with no gene match: 7.

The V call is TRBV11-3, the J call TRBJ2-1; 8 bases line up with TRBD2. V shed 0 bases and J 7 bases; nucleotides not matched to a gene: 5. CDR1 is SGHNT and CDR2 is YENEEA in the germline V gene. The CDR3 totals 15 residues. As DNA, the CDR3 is TGTGCCAGCAGCTTAGACGGGGGGGCCACGAATGAGCAGTTCTTC. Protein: CASSLDGGATNEQFF. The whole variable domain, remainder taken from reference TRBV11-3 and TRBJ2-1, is EAGVVQSPRYKIIEKKQPVAFWCNPISGHNTLYWYLQNLGQGPELLIRYENEEAVDDSQLPKDRFSAERLKGVDSTLKIQPAELGDSAVYLCASSLDGGATNEQFFGPGTRLTVL.

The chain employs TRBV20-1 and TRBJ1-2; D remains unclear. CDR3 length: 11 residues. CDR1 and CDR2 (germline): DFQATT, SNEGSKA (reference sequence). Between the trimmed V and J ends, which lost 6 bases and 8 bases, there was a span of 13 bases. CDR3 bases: TGCAGTGCACTCCGGACTTGGGGCTACACCTTC. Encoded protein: CSALRTWGYTF.

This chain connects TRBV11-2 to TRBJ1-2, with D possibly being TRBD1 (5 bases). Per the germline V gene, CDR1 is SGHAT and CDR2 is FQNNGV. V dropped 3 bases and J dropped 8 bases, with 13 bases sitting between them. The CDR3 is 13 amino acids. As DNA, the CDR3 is TGTGCCAGCAGCTTCACAGGAGTAGAGGGCTACACCTTC. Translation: CASSFTGVEGYTF. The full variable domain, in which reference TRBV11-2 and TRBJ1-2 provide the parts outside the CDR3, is EAGVAQSPRYKIIEKRQSVAFWCNPISGHATLYWYQQILGQGPKLLIQFQNNGVVDDSQLPKDRFSAERLKGVDSTLKIQPAKLEDSAVYLCASSFTGVEGYTFGSGTRLTVV.

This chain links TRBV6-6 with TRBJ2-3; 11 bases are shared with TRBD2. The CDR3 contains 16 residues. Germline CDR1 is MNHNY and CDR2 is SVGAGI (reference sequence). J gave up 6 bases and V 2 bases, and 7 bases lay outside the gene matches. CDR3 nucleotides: TGTGCCAGCAGTTACGATCTAGCGGGGGGCCGGGATACGCAGTATTTT. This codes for CASSYDLAGGRDTQYF.

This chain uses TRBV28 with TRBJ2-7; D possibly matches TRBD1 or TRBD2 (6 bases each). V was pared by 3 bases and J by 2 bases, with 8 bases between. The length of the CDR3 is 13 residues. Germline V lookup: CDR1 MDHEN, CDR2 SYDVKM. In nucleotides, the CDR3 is TGTGCCAGCAGTTTGGGGGGCCCCTACGAGCAGTACTTC. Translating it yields CASSLGGPYEQYF.

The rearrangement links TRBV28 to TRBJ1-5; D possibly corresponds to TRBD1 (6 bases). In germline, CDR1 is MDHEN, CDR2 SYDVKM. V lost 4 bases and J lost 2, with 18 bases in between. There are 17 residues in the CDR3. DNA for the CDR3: TGTGCCAGCAGTTGGCCCATCTCAGGGGTGGGCAATCAGCCCCAGCATTTT. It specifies CASSWPISGVGNQPQHF.

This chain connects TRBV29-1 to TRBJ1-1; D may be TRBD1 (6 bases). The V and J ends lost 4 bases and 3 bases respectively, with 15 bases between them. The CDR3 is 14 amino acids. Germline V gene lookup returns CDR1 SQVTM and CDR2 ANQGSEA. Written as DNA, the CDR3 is TGCAGCGTTGCAGGGGCCAGGGACGACACTGAAGCTTTCTTT. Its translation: CSVAGARDDTEAFF. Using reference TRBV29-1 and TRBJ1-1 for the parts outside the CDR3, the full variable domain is SAVISQKPSRDICQRGTSLTIQCQVDSQVTMMFWYRQQPGQSLTLIATANQGSEATYESGFVIDKFPISRPNLTFSTLTVSNMSPEDSSIYLCSVAGARDDTEAFFGQGTRLTVV.

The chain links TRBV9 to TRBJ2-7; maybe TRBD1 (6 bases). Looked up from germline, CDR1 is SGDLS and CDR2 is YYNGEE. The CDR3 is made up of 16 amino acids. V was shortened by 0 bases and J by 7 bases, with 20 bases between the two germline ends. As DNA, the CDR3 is TGTGCCAGCAGCGTAGAGGCAGGGGTGTCCAGTTCGGAGCAGTACTTC. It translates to CASSVEAGVSSSEQYF.

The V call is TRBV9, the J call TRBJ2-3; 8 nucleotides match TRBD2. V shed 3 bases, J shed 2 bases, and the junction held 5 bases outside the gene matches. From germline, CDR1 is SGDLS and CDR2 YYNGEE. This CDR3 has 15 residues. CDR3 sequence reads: CASSDRGGITDTQYF. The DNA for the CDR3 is TGTGCCAGCAGCGATCGGGGGGGAATCACAGATACGCAGTATTTT. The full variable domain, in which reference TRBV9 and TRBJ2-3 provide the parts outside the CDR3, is DSGVTQTPKHLITATGQRVTLRCSPRSGDLSVYWYQQSLDQGLQFLIQYYNGEERAKGNILERFSAQQFPDLHSELNLSSLELGDSALYFCASSDRGGITDTQYFGPGTRLTVL.

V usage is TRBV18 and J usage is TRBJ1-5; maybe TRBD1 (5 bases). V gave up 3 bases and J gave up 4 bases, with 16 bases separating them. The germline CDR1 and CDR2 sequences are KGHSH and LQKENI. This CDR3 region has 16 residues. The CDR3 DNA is TGTGCCAGCTCACCTAAAGGGGTCGTGGGGAATCAGCCCCAGCATTTT. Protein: CASSPKGVVGNQPQHF.

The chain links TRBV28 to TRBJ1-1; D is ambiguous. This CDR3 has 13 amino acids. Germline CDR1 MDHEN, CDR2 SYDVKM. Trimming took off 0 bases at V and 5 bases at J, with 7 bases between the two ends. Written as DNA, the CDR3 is TGTGCCAGCAGTTTATGGGGAGTGACTGAAGCTTTCTTT. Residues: CASSLWGVTEAFF.

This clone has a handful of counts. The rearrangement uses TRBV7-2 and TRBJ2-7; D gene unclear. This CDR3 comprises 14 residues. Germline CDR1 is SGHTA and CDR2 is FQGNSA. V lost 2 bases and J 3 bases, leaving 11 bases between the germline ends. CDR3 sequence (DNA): TGTGCCAGCAGCTTATTCCACGCAATCTACGAGCAGTACTTC. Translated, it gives CASSLFHAIYEQYF. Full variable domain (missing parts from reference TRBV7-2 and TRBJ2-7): GAGVSQSPSNKVTEKGKDVELRCDPISGHTALYWYRQSLGQGLEFLIYFQGNSAPDKSGLPSDRFSAERTGGSVSTLTIQRTQQEDSAVYLCASSLFHAIYEQYFGPGTRLTVT.

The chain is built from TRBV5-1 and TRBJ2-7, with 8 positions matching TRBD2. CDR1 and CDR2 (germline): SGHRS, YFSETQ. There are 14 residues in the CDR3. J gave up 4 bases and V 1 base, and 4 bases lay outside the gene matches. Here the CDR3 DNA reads TGCGCCAGCAGCTTGAGGCTAGCGGGTTACGAGCAGTACTTC. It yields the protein CASSLRLAGYEQYF.

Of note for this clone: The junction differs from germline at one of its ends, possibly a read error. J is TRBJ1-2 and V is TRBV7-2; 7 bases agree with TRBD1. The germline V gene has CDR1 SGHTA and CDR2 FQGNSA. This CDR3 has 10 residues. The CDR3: CASSHDRALF. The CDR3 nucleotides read TGTGCCAGCAGCCACGACAGGGCCCTCTTC.

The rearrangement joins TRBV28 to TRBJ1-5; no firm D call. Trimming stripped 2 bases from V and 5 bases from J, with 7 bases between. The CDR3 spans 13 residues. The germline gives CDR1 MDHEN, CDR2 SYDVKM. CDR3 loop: CASSLSGDQPQHF. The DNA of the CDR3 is TGTGCCAGCAGTTTAAGTGGCGATCAGCCCCAGCATTTT.

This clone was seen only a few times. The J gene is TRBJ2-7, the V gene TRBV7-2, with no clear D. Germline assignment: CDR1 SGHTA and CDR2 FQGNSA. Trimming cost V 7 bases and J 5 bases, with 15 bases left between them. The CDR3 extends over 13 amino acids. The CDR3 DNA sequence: TGTGCCAGCAACGTAGGCTTCGGCGACGAGCAGTACTTC. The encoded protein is CASNVGFGDEQYF.

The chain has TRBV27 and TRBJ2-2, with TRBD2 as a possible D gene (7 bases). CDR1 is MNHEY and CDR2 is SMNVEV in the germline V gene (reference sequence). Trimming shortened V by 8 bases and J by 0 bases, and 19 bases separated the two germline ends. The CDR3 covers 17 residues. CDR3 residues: CASADGGQISNTGELFF. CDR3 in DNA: TGTGCCAGCGCAGACGGGGGGCAGATATCGAACACCGGGGAGCTGTTTTTT.

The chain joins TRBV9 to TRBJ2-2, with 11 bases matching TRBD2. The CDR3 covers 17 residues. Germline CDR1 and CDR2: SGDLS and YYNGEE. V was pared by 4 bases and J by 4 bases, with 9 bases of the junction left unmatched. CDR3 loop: CASSIFSGGARTGELFF. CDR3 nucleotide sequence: TGTGCCAGCAGCATTTTTAGCGGGGGGGCGCGCACCGGGGAGCTGTTTTTT.

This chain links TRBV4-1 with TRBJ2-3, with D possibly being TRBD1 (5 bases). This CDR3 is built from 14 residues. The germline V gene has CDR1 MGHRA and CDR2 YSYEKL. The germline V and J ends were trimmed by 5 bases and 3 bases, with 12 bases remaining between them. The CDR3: CASSTQGRTDTQYF. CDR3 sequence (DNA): TGCGCCAGCAGCACTCAGGGCAGGACAGATACGCAGTATTTT.

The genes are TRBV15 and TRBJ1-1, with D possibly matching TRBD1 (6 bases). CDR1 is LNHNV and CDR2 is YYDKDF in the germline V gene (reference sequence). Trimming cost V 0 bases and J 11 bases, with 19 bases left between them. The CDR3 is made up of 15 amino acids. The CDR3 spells CATSRDIYGEGVAFF. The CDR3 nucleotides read TGTGCCACCAGCAGAGATATTTATGGCGAGGGGGTGGCTTTCTTT.

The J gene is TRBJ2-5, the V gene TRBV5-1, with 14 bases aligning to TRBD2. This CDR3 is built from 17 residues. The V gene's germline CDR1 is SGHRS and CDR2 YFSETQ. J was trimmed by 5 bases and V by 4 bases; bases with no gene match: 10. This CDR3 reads CASSQGLAGGRVETQYF. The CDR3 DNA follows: TGCGCCAGCAGCCAAGGACTAGCGGGGGGTCGTGTGGAGACCCAGTACTTC. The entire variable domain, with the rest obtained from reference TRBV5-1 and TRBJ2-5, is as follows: KAGVTQTPRYLIKTRGQQVTLSCSPISGHRSVSWYQQTPGQGLQFLFEYFSETQRNKGNFPGRFSGRQFSNSRSEMNVSTLELGDSALYLCASSQGLAGGRVETQYFGPGTRLLVL.

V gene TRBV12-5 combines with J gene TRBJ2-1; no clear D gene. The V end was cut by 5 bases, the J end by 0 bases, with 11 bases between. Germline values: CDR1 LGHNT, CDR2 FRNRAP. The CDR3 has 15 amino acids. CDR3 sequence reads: CASGVHKSSYNEQFF. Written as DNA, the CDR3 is TGTGCTAGTGGTGTACACAAGAGCTCCTACAATGAGCAGTTCTTC.

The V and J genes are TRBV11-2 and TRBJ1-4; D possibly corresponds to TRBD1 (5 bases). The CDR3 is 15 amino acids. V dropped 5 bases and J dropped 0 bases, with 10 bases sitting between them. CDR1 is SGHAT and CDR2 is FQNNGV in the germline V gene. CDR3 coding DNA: TGTGCCAGCAGCAGGGACGGCGCAACTAATGAAAAACTGTTTTTT. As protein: CASSRDGATNEKLFF.

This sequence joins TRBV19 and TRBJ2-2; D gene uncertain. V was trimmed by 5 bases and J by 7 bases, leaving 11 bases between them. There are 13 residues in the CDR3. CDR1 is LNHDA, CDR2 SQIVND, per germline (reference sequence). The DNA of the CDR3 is TGTGCCAGTAGTCCGCGGTTAGACGGGGAGCTGTTTTTT. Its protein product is CASSPRLDGELFF.

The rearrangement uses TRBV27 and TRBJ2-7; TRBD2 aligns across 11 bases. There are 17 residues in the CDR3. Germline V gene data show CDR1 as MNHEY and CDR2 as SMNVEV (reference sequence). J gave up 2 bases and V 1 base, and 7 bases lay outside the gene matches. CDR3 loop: CASSLLASGGPAYEQYF. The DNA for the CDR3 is TGTGCCAGCAGTTTATTGGCTAGCGGGGGGCCGGCCTACGAGCAGTACTTC.

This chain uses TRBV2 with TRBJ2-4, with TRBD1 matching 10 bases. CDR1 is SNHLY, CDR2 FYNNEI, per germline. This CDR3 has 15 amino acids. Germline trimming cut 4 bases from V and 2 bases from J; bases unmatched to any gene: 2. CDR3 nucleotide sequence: TGTGCCAGCAGTGGGGACAGGGGCACCAAAAACATTCAGTACTTC. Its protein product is CASSGDRGTKNIQYF.

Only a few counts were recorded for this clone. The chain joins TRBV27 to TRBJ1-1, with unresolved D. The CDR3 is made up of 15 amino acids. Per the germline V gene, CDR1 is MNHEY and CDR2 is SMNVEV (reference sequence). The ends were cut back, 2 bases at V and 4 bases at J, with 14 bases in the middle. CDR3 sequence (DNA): TGTGCCAGCAGTTTAAGGGCAACGACGAGCACTGAAGCTTTCTTT. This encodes CASSLRATTSTEAFF.